This T cell receptor (beta chain) appears in the sequencing data of a study of CD8+CD57+ T cells in acquired aplastic anemia. Patients selected for sequencing had displayed CD8+CD57+ cell expansion by flow cytometry. The study sampled blood from patients who had received no therapy. General study points: The number of CD8+ CDR3 sequences shared by patients and controls was around 30.

The template for TCR beta VDJ and CDR3 sequence profiling was genomic DNA. From the reads, TCRdb called clonotypes with MiXCR, one entry per CDR3 protein. Of 200,000 to 300,000 distinct CDR3 sequences in the sample, approximately 82% were seen once. Germline-derived CDR1 and CDR2 are DFQATT and SNEGSKA (reference sequence). With 4 bases clipped from V and 1 base from J, the junction kept 4 bases outside the gene matches. The CDR3 sequence is 14 residues long. Concerning this clonotype itself: Its target is unknown.

The V and J genes are TRBV20-1 and TRBJ2-1; TRBD2 matches at 7 bases. Sequencing input: sorted CD4+, CD8+, or CD8+CD57+ T cells (not recorded which) from PBMCs. This receptor was obtained from a human donor with aplastic anemia. CDR3 bases: TGCAGTGCTATTGCCGGGGGGTCCTACAATGAGCAGTTCTTC. Protein: CSAIAGGSYNEQFF.